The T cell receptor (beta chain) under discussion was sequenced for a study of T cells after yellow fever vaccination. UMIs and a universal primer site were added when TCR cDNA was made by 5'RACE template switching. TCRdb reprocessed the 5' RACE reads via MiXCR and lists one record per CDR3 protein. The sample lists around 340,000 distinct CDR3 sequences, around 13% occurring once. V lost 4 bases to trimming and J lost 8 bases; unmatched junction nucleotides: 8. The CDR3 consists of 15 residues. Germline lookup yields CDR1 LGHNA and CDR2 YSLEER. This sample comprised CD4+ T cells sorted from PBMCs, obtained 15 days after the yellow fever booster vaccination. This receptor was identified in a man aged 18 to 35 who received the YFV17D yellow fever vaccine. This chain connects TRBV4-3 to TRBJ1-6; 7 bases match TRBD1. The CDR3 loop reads CASSRTGVGDSPLHF. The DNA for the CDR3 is TGCGCCAGCAGCCGAACAGGGGTAGGGGATTCACCCCTCCACTTT.